This record concerns one TCR beta chain sequence. Its antigen has not been determined. No base-level quality is on record; no much larger clone is a single base apart. In Seattle, one collaborating source enrolled patients while the infection was active and tracked those patients longitudinally over the course of disease. The collaborating institutions used their own protocols to collect whole blood in K2EDTA tubes. For TCRbeta analysis, collaborators shipped samples as frozen whole blood, isolated PBMCs, or DNA extracted from either of those sample types. This record comes from a study of blood T cell repertoires in COVID-19 (dated by TCRdb to 2019 to 2021). With regard to the full study: Samples from collaborators originated in the United States, Italy and Spain and spanned both the acute and convalescent phases of COVID-19. The material from the prospective study consisted of cDNA or gDNA derived from T cells, B-cell-depleted T cells, or PBMCs. Where HLA class I and class II types were available, the types were taken from metadata supplied by the sample provider, not from assay-based typing. The dataset comprised deeply sampled blood TCRbeta repertoires from subjects exposed to, actively infected with, or recovered from COVID-19. The repertoires were made available in a free public database intended to serve as a resource for research on the immune response to SARS-CoV-2. The samples were drawn from two sources: the first 160 participants of the ongoing ImmuneRACE study, and approximately 1,300 subjects contributed by 6 global collaborators. Sample metadata almost always included a de-identified subject ID, COVID-19 status, age in years and sex.

Study-level results and caveats: The amount of clinical and demographic metadata varied by source and participant and was provided uncurated.

The CDR3 covers 14 residues, taking in both the cysteine and the phenylalanine. Only CDR3 DNA is held: 42 bases, read in frame from base 1. The germline V gene provides CDR1 SGHAT and CDR2 FQNNGV. V is pared back by 1 base and J by 4 bases, with 7 bases lying between the germline termini. The immunoSEQ Assay, a bias-controlled multiplex PCR, was used to amplify TCRbeta CDR3 regions from genomic DNA. The authors' pipeline ran thus. Nucleated cell counts per sample were estimated from amplification of reference gene primers within the assay. Sequence reads were collapsed and filtered to measure the absolute abundance of every unique TCRbeta CDR3 rearrangement. For each sample, productive Simpson clonality was calculated as the square root of Simpson's diversity index over productive rearrangements. TCRdb's version of the immuneACCESS table is confined to in-frame rearrangements and falls short of the full clone set. An unresolved V gene accounts for under half of the shortfall where checked; the remainder is of unknown origin. V and J calls and clone size are as listed in that table; D and trimming were resolved from the DNA. This sample lists 170,000 or so clones; over 80% were detected once. The ten largest make up approximately 8% of the sample.

The receptor chain draws on TRBV11-2 and TRBJ2-2, with the D gene not confidently named. The sequenced sample was peripheral blood. This clonotype was obtained from a woman in her 70s with COVID-19, enrolled during active disease. CDR3 loop: CASSLGAPTGELFF. The bases are TGTGCCAGCAGCTTAGGAGCCCCCACCGGGGAGCTGTTTTTT.